Below are 18 T cell receptor beta chains sequenced from a single sample in a study of T-cell reconstitution after alpha-beta-depleted transplantation in children. Unique molecular identifiers were incorporated when the TCRbeta library was constructed. TCRdb called the PCR reads again in MiXCR, with one record for every CDR3 protein. The sample lists 580,000 or so distinct CDR3 sequences, under 25% occurring once. The sequenced sample was PBMCs, mostly from graft donor cells, obtained 360 days after TCRalphabeta/CD19-depleted stem cell transplant. These receptors came from a boy under three years old who had a stem cell transplant for acute myeloid leukemia, so the T cells may come from the graft donor.

This chain connects TRBV11-2 to TRBJ2-7; D remains unclear. Trimming cost V 5 bases and J 6 bases, with 14 bases left between them. The CDR3 is 13 amino acids. The germline V gene has CDR1 SGHAT and CDR2 FQNNGV. DNA of the CDR3: TGTGCCAGCAGCCTCTCAAGGCGCGGCGAGCAGTACGTC. Protein sequence: CASSLSRRGEQYV.

This clonotype was detected only a few times. CDR3: CSATHEGGYTF. CDR3 in DNA: TGCAGTGCCACCCACGAGGGAGGCTACACCTTC. The chain is built from TRBV20-1 and TRBJ1-2; no definite D call. The CDR3 covers 11 residues. Looked up from germline, CDR1 is DFQATT and CDR2 is SNEGSKA (reference sequence). Trimming removed 6 bases at V and 8 bases at J, with 13 bases between.

This clonotype has only a few counts. This rearrangement joins TRBV24-1 to TRBJ2-6; D unresolved. CDR3 length: 16 residues. Germline lookup yields CDR1 KGHDR and CDR2 SFDVKD. Deletions cut 3 bases from V and 0 bases from J, with 8 bases between. CDR3 DNA: TGTGCCACCAGTGATAACACCTACTCTGGGGCCAACGTCCTGACTTTC. It specifies CATSDNTYSGANVLTF.

The rearrangement uses TRBV27 and TRBJ2-7; D possibly corresponds to TRBD1 (6 bases). The ends were cut back, 6 bases at V and 4 bases at J, with 13 bases in the middle. The CDR3 is 13 amino acids. Germline V gives CDR1 MNHEY, CDR2 SMNVEV (reference sequence). DNA of the CDR3: TGTGCCAGCAGCCGAGGGGGTGGGTACGAGCAGTACGTC. As protein: CASSRGGGYEQYV.

This rearrangement joins TRBV5-1 to TRBJ2-7, with D perhaps TRBD2 (6 bases). The CDR3 loop spans 17 amino acids. Germline loops: CDR1 SGHRS, CDR2 YFSETQ. V gave up 2 bases and J gave up 5 bases, with 23 bases separating them. The chain's CDR3 is CASSLFPAGQGENEQYV. CDR3 nucleotides: TGCGCCAGCAGCTTATTTCCCGCGGGGCAGGGTGAGAACGAGCAGTACGTC.

This clonotype was recorded a few times. The genes are TRBV28 and TRBJ1-6; 8 nucleotides align to TRBD1. Germline V lookup: CDR1 MDHEN, CDR2 SYDVKM. The CDR3 is 13 amino acids. The trim removed 8 bases at V and 5 bases at J, leaving 2 bases unmatched. In nucleotides, the CDR3 is TGTGCCAGCTGGACAGGGAATAATTCACCCCTCCACTTT. The encoded protein is CASWTGNNSPLHF. Full variable domain (rest looked up from reference TRBV28 and TRBJ1-6): DVKVTQSSRYLVKRTGEKVFLECVQDMDHENMFWYRQDPGLGLRLIYFSYDVKMKEKGDIPEGYSVSREKKERFSLILESASTNQTSMYLCASWTGNNSPLHFGNGTRLTVT.

This clonotype was detected a few times. The chain uses TRBV7-3 and TRBJ2-1; D is perhaps TRBD1 (6 bases). The CDR3 sequence is 16 residues long. Per germline, CDR1 SGHTA and CDR2 FQGTGA. The V gene lost 5 bases and the J gene lost 5 bases, with 19 bases spanning the gap. CDR3 sequence reads: CASSPYKGVGNNEQFF. In nucleotides, the CDR3 is TGTGCCAGCAGCCCCTACAAGGGGGTAGGAAACAATGAGCAGTTCTTC.

The J gene is TRBJ2-2, the V gene TRBV24-1; a possible D gene is TRBD1 (6 bases). The V end was cut by 8 bases, the J end by 5 bases, with 11 bases between. Germline lookup yields CDR1 KGHDR and CDR2 SFDVKD. This CDR3 has 13 residues. The chain's CDR3 is CATTGTNTGELFF. CDR3 coding DNA: TGTGCCACCACCGGGACAAATACCGGGGAGCTGTTTTTT.

A word on this clonotype: This sequence may be a read error, since a much larger clone differs from it by one base. Here the CDR3 omits its conserved ending phenylalanine or tryptophan, so a read error is the likely source. This sequence joins TRBV3-1 and TRBJ1-1; 7 bases map to TRBD1. The germline CDR1 and CDR2 sequences are LGHDT and YNNKEL (reference sequence). J gave up 1 base and V 7 bases, and 9 bases lay outside the gene matches. The CDR3 sequence is 15 residues long. The CDR3 DNA sequence: TGTGCCAGCACCTCAAGGGGACAGAGGAACACTGAAGCTTTCTGT. Amino acids: CASTSRGQRNTEAFC.

The J gene is TRBJ2-3, the V gene TRBV20-1; perhaps TRBD2 as D (6 bases). Germline CDR1 is DFQATT and CDR2 is SNEGSKA (reference sequence). V was clipped by 2 bases and J by 6 bases, with 9 bases between them. The CDR3 is 12 residues long. The CDR3 bases are TGCAGTGCTAGACCCGCGGGGGATACGCAGTATTTT. The encoded protein is CSARPAGDTQYF.

This clonotype was picked up a small number of times. The V and J genes are TRBV20-1 and TRBJ2-1, with 9 positions matching TRBD2. This CDR3 comprises 15 residues. Germline CDR1 is DFQATT and CDR2 is SNEGSKA (reference sequence). The CDR3 DNA reads TGCAGCCTGGGGATGCGGGGGGGCCACTACAATGAGCAGTTCTTC. It translates to CSLGMRGGHYNEQFF.

This clonotype was detected only a few times. The chain couples TRBV7-9 to TRBJ1-2; 9 nucleotides agree with TRBD1. Germline CDR1 is SEHNR and CDR2 is FQNEAQ (reference sequence). The length of the CDR3 is 15 residues. Unmatched junction bases numbered 5, after V lost 4 bases and J lost 2 bases. The CDR3 DNA sequence: TGTGCCAGCAGCTCCCCGGGGACAGGGAACTATGGCTACACCTTC. Translation: CASSSPGTGNYGYTF. Supplemented by reference TRBV7-9 and TRBJ1-2, the full variable domain reads DTGVSQNPRHKITKRGQNVTFRCDPISEHNRLYWYRQTLGQGPEFLTYFQNEAQLEKSRLLSDRFSAERPKGSFSTLEIQRTEQGDSAMYLCASSSPGTGNYGYTFGSGTRLTVV.

This clonotype was seen many times. J is TRBJ2-3 and V is TRBV20-1; D might be TRBD1 (6 bases). Germline assignment: CDR1 DFQATT and CDR2 SNEGSKA (reference sequence). This CDR3 has 12 amino acids. The V end was cut by 2 bases, the J end by 6 bases, with 9 bases between. CDR3 bases: TGCAGTGCTAGAATCAGGGGCGATACGCAGTATTTT. Amino acid sequence: CSARIRGDTQYF.

The chain employs TRBV20-1 and TRBJ2-1; D ambiguous. The length of the CDR3 is 13 residues. Trimming pared 6 bases from V and 7 bases from J, leaving 16 bases between. Germline V CDR1 and CDR2: DFQATT, SNEGSKA (reference sequence). DNA for the CDR3: TGCAGTGCCCCCGGCAGAGCATCGAATGAGCAGTTCTTC. Its protein product is CSAPGRASNEQFF.

This sequence joins TRBV18 and TRBJ2-7, with D possibly TRBD1 on 6 matching bases. There are 16 residues in the CDR3. Trimming cost V 1 base and J 2 bases, with 15 bases left between them. Germline V gene lookup returns CDR1 KGHSH and CDR2 LQKENI. The CDR3 DNA follows: TGTGCCAGCTCACCACTTCCCGGGACACGGACCTACGAGCAGTACTTC. It translates to CASSPLPGTRTYEQYF.

This clonotype was found a few times. The chain employs TRBV12-3 or TRBV12-4 and TRBJ1-5; 8 bases line up with TRBD1. The CDR3 sequence is 17 residues long. J lost 1 base, V lost 4 bases, and 9 bases had no gene match. The CDR3 loop reads CASSSYWTGLSNQPQHF. CDR3 nucleotides: TGTGCCAGCAGTTCCTACTGGACAGGGTTGAGCAATCAGCCCCAGCATTTT.

V usage is TRBV7-9 and J usage is TRBJ2-7; D perhaps matches TRBD2 (5 bases). The ends were cut back, 6 bases at V and 6 bases at J, with 15 bases in the middle. CDR1 and CDR2 from the germline V gene are SEHNR and FQNEAQ (reference sequence). CDR3 length: 13 residues. As DNA, the CDR3 is TGTGCCAGCAGTCTCACGGAGGTTGGCGAGCAGTACGTC. Its protein product is CASSLTEVGEQYV.

The V gene is TRBV5-1, the J gene TRBJ2-5, with 9 bases that match TRBD1. Germline CDR1 is SGHRS and CDR2 is YFSETQ. V trimming: 2 bases; J trimming: 5 bases; junction bases outside the gene matches: 4. There are 14 residues in the CDR3. The chain's CDR3 is CASSFYRGLETQYF. The CDR3 nucleotides are TGCGCCAGCAGCTTCTACAGGGGGCTGGAGACCCAGTACTTC.